The rows below give T cell receptor beta chains drawn from one sample of a study of Graves' ophthalmopathy and Graves' hyperthyroidism. One entry per CDR3 protein, called by TCRdb with MiXCR from the multiplex PCR reads. The profile shows 200,000 to 250,000 distinct CDR3 sequences, roughly 29% of them singletons. Sequenced input: peripheral blood. The source of these receptors is a man aged 50-59 years with Graves' ophthalmopathy. Each CDR3 is given with its conserved first and last residue. Fields, in order: V gene, D gene, J gene, CDR3 length, clone size, CDR3 protein, CDR3 DNA. A D gene is named only where the DNA matches it firmly. Clone size, where shown, is once, few, many, or a class for clones that have expanded.

V: TRBV19
D: -
J: TRBJ2-2
length: 15
size: many
CDR3: CASSRTVSNTGELFF
DNA: TGTGCCAGTAGCCGGACAGTATCGAACACCGGGGAGCTGTTTTTT

V: TRBV6-5
D: -
J: TRBJ2-7
length: 12
size: many
CDR3: CASSRDLYEQYF
DNA: TGTGCCAGCAGTCGCGACCTATACGAGCAGTACTTC

V: TRBV27
D: -
J: TRBJ2-7
length: 12
size: many
CDR3: CASSGASYEQYF
DNA: TGTGCCAGCAGTGGGGCCTCCTACGAGCAGTACTTC

V: TRBV6-5
D: -
J: TRBJ1-2
length: 15
size: many
CDR3: CASRPGQSLNYGYTF
DNA: TGTGCCAGCAGACCGGGGCAGTCACTTAACTATGGCTACACCTTC

V: TRBV28
D: TRBD1
J: TRBJ2-7
length: 15
size: many
CDR3: CASSPDRGELYEQYF
DNA: TGTGCCAGCAGTCCCGACAGGGGGGAACTCTACGAGCAGTACTTC

V: TRBV6-1
D: -
J: TRBJ2-7
length: 11
size: many
CDR3: CASSQAYEQYF
DNA: TGTGCCAGCAGCCAAGCCTACGAGCAGTACTTC

V: TRBV29-1
D: -
J: TRBJ1-2
length: 13
size: many
CDR3: CSVGPLYTGGYTF
DNA: TGCAGCGTTGGCCCTCTATACACGGGTGGCTACACCTTC

V: TRBV11-2
D: TRBD2
J: TRBJ2-7
length: 16
size: once
CDR3: CASSPGGLAGTYEQYF
DNA: TGTGCCAGCAGCCCCGGGGGACTAGCGGGGACCTACGAGCAGTACTTC

V: TRBV30
D: -
J: TRBJ2-5
length: 13
size: -
CDR3: CAWETGRKETQYF
DNA: TGTGCCTGGGAGACAGGAAGGAAAGAGACCCAGTACTTC

V: TRBV19
D: TRBD1
J: TRBJ1-5
length: 14
size: many
CDR3: CASSIGTGDQPQHF
DNA: TGTGCCAGTAGTATAGGGACAGGGGATCAGCCCCAGCATTTT